This T cell receptor (beta chain) was recorded in a study of identical twins. TCRdb called the 5' RACE reads again in MiXCR, with one record for every CDR3 protein. The table records around 1.7 million distinct CDR3 sequences, 25% to 35% of them present only once. Trimming left V 5 bases short and J 7 bases short, with 17 bases between. The CDR3 runs 13 residues. The germline CDR1 and CDR2 sequences are DFQATT and SNEGSKA (reference sequence). The material sequenced was cord blood. The chain joins TRBV20-1 to TRBJ1-2; perhaps TRBD1 as D (5 bases). This sequence was found in a newborn girl in good health. The CDR3 DNA sequence: TGCAGTGCTGACAGCCTGGGCTCTTCTGGCTACACCTTC. This translates into CSADSLGSSGYTF.